Only one count was recorded for the clone carrying this T cell receptor beta chain. This record belongs to a study of blood T cell repertoires in COVID-19. Study background: Sites in the United States, Italy and Spain provided acute and convalescent COVID-19 samples. T cells, B-cell-depleted T cells, or PBMCs supplied cDNA or gDNA.

Authors' analysis steps: Reference gene primer amplification in the assay estimated nucleated cell counts. Sequenced by immunoSEQ multiplex PCR; TCRdb stores in-frame clones only, minus some. V, J and clone size are those of that table, while D and trimming were read from the DNA. The sample records around 70,000 clones, around 70% being singletons. V was clipped by 1 base and J by 0 bases; unmatched bases: 14. Germline CDR1 reads KGHSH; CDR2 reads LQKENI. CDR3 length equals 20 residues. The source is a man between 65 and 79 years old with acute or convalescent COVID-19. The J gene is TRBJ1-4, the V gene TRBV18; TRBD1 matches 7 bases. Sequenced material: peripheral blood. CDR3 sequence: CASSPLPTGTEAATNEKLFF. In DNA, the CDR3 is TGTGCCAGCTCACCACTTCCGACCGGGACAGAGGCCGCAACTAATGAAAAACTGTTTTTT.